These 20 T cell receptor beta chains originate from one sample sequenced in a study of blood T cell repertoires in COVID-19. Sequencing used immunoSEQ multiplex PCR; TCRdb keeps in-frame clones, though not all of them. The sample shows roughly 290,000 clones, around nine tenths of them seen only once. The sequencing input was peripheral blood. The receptors originated from a woman younger than 45 with COVID-19, enrolled during active disease.

The rearrangement joins TRBV18 to TRBJ2-7, with 8 positions matching TRBD1. Germline V lookup: CDR1 KGHSH, CDR2 LQKENI. This CDR3 spans 15 amino acids. V lost 2 bases, J lost 3 bases, and 6 bases stayed unmatched. The CDR3 region has the DNA TGTGCCAGCTCACCATGGGGGACAGGACTCTACGAGCAGTACTTC. Translated: CASSPWGTGLYEQYF.

The CDR3 DNA reads as TGTGCCAGCAGCCCTCCTTTTCCCTACGAGTGGCAGTACTTC. This gives the protein CASSPPFPYEWQYF. The chain has TRBV28 and TRBJ2-7; D is undetermined. In germline, CDR1 is MDHEN, CDR2 SYDVKM. The CDR3 totals 14 residues. V was trimmed by 6 bases and J by 9 bases, leaving 21 bases between them.

This rearrangement joins TRBV28 to TRBJ2-7; perhaps TRBD1 as D (6 bases). CDR1 and CDR2 from the germline V gene are MDHEN and SYDVKM. The V and J ends lost 2 bases and 3 bases respectively, with 11 bases between them. This CDR3 comprises 14 residues. The DNA of the CDR3 is TGTGCCAGCAGTTTACCGCAGGGGAACTACGAGCAGTACTTC. Protein: CASSLPQGNYEQYF.

The gene calls are TRBV6-2 or TRBV6-3 and TRBJ2-7; TRBD2 matches 8 bases. The CDR3 is made up of 14 amino acids. Germline V lookup: CDR1 MNHEY, CDR2 SVGEGT. J lost 5 bases, V lost 6 bases, and 9 bases had no gene match. CDR3 nucleotides: TGTGCCAGCAGCACCTGGCCGGGAGGGCACGAGCAGTACTTC. It translates to CASSTWPGGHEQYF.

V gene TRBV5-6 combines with J gene TRBJ1-5, with D unresolved. Per the germline V gene, CDR1 is SGHDT and CDR2 is YYEEEE. With 0 bases removed from V and 9 bases from J, the gap between germline ends came to 16 bases. The length of the CDR3 is 15 residues. Written as DNA, the CDR3 is TGTGCCAGCAGCTTGGGTGGATTAGAGGATCGGCCCCAGCATTTT. It is translated as CASSLGGLEDRPQHF.

The count of this clone is one. The chain is built from TRBV18 and TRBJ1-5; perhaps TRBD1 as D (5 bases). In germline, CDR1 is KGHSH, CDR2 LQKENI. The V end lost 0 bases, the J end lost 0 bases, and 12 bases lay between the germline ends. This CDR3 has 17 amino acids. CDR3 region: CASSPPSAGLSNQPQHF. The CDR3 nucleotides read TGTGCCAGCTCACCACCGAGCGCAGGGCTTAGCAATCAGCCCCAGCATTTT.

The chain carries TRBV24-1 and TRBJ2-6; no firm D call. Per the germline V gene, CDR1 is KGHDR and CDR2 is SFDVKD. The CDR3 has 18 residues. Deletions cut 4 bases from V and 1 base from J, with 16 bases between. The CDR3 nucleotides read TGTGCCACCAGTGACCCTTTAGGAGTGGGTTCTGGGGCCAACGTCCTGACTTTC. This translates into CATSDPLGVGSGANVLTF.

The genes are TRBV30 and TRBJ2-7, with a possible D match to TRBD1 (6 bases). CDR3 size: 14 residues. Germline V lookup: CDR1 GTSNPN, CDR2 SVGIG (reference sequence). V shed 2 bases and J shed 2 bases, with 13 bases lying between them. CDR3 nucleotides: TGTGCCTGGAGTTACGGGGCAGGGGCCTACGAGCAGTACTTC. Its protein is CAWSYGAGAYEQYF.

The V gene is TRBV28, the J gene TRBJ1-1; 9 positions match TRBD1. In germline, CDR1 is MDHEN, CDR2 SYDVKM. The ends lost 8 bases at V and 1 base at J; junction bases unmatched: 8. The CDR3 covers 15 residues. Here the CDR3 DNA reads TGTGCCAGCGGCACAGGGGGCAATGAGAACACTGAAGCTTTCTTT. As protein: CASGTGGNENTEAFF.

The chain is built from TRBV21-1 and TRBJ2-7; the table's TRBD2 call for D was not verified on the DNA. TRBV21-1 is reported as a pseudogene. This CDR3 spans 16 amino acids. CDR3 residues: CASSKETAGGPGEQYF. Here the CDR3 DNA reads TGTGCCAGCAGCAAAGAGACAGCGGGAGGGCCGGGCGAGCAGTACTTC.

The chain recombines TRBV21-1 with TRBJ1-3; the DNA was not compared with TRBD1, the D call given in the table. TRBV21-1 is a documented pseudogene. This CDR3 is built from 17 residues. The CDR3 DNA reads TGTGCCAGCAGCAACCCATCCCTGGCAGGAACTGGAAACACCATATATTTT. Its protein is CASSNPSLAGTGNTIYF.

The chain links TRBV19 to TRBJ1-1; D perhaps matches TRBD1 (5 bases). CDR1 LNHDA and CDR2 SQIVND come from the germline V gene (reference sequence). The CDR3 has 14 residues. The V gene lost 3 bases and the J gene lost 3 bases, with 11 bases spanning the gap. The DNA for the CDR3 is TGTGCCAGTAGTATGTTTCAGGGTGACACTGAAGCTTTCTTT. It codes for CASSMFQGDTEAFF.

This chain links TRBV6-5 with TRBJ1-2, with D unclear. The CDR3 runs to 13 residues. V was pared by 8 bases and J by 5 bases, with 15 bases between. From germline, CDR1 is MNHEY and CDR2 SVGAGI. This chain's CDR3 is CASEQHQRYGYTF. The DNA for the CDR3 is TGTGCCAGCGAACAGCACCAGAGATATGGCTACACCTTC.

This sequence joins TRBV6-2 or TRBV6-3 and TRBJ1-5, with D possibly matching TRBD1 (5 bases). Per germline, CDR1 MNHEY and CDR2 SVGEGT. Trimming stripped 2 bases from V and 0 bases from J, with 8 bases between. This CDR3 contains 15 residues. CDR3 amino acids: CASSYGRGSNQPQHF. CDR3 in DNA: TGTGCCAGCAGTTACGGTAGGGGTAGCAATCAGCCCCAGCATTTT.

V is TRBV30 and J is TRBJ2-2; 8 bases are shared with TRBD1. There are 13 residues in the CDR3. The trim removed 6 bases at V and 1 base at J, leaving 1 base unmatched. Germline V CDR1 and CDR2: GTSNPN, SVGIG (reference sequence). CDR3 protein: CACDRGNTGELFF. DNA for the CDR3: TGTGCCTGCGACAGGGGGAACACCGGGGAGCTGTTTTTT.

V gene TRBV7-9 combines with J gene TRBJ2-7, with D perhaps TRBD2 (6 bases). This CDR3 is 14 amino acids long. Germline loops: CDR1 SEHNR, CDR2 FQNEAQ (reference sequence). Deletions cut 8 bases from V and 2 bases from J, with 16 bases between. CDR3 region: CASASRTKTYEQYF. The CDR3 DNA is TGTGCCAGCGCCTCCCGGACTAAAACCTACGAGCAGTACTTC.

V gene TRBV4-1 combines with J gene TRBJ1-2; TRBD1 aligns across 8 bases. V lost 2 bases and J lost 6; bases outside the gene matches: 8. Germline CDR1 reads MGHRA; CDR2 reads YSYEKL. The CDR3 covers 15 residues. The CDR3 sequence is CASSQPGTGSDGYTF. CDR3 nucleotides: TGCGCCAGCAGCCAACCCGGGACAGGTTCCGATGGCTACACCTTC.

The rearrangement links TRBV27 to TRBJ1-1; 7 positions match TRBD1. Germline-derived CDR1 and CDR2 are MNHEY and SMNVEV (reference sequence). With 10 bases clipped from V and 1 base from J, the junction kept 9 bases outside the gene matches. This CDR3 region has 14 residues. The CDR3 DNA reads TGTGCCACCAAAACAACAGGGGCGAACACTGAAGCTTTCTTT. This translates into CATKTTGANTEAFF.

A single count supports this clone. The chain recombines TRBV11-2 with TRBJ2-6, with no clear D. V dropped 7 bases and J dropped 0 bases, with 4 bases sitting between them. The CDR3 totals 13 residues. The germline V gene has CDR1 SGHAT and CDR2 FQNNGV. The CDR3 reads CASTVSGANVLTF. In DNA form, the CDR3 reads TGTGCCAGCACCGTCTCTGGGGCCAACGTCCTGACTTTC. Full variable domain (missing parts from reference TRBV11-2 and TRBJ2-6): EAGVAQSPRYKIIEKRQSVAFWCNPISGHATLYWYQQILGQGPKLLIQFQNNGVVDDSQLPKDRFSAERLKGVDSTLKIQPAKLEDSAVYLCASTVSGANVLTFGAGSRLTVL.

This rearrangement joins TRBV25-1 to TRBJ2-1; D is unclear. CDR1 and CDR2 (germline): MGHDK, SYGVNS. CDR3 length: 11 amino acids. V lost 5 bases to trimming and J lost 8 bases, with 7 bases between them. In DNA, the CDR3 is TGTGCCAGCAGTCGACAAGATGAGCAGTTCTTC. This sequence encodes CASSRQDEQFF.